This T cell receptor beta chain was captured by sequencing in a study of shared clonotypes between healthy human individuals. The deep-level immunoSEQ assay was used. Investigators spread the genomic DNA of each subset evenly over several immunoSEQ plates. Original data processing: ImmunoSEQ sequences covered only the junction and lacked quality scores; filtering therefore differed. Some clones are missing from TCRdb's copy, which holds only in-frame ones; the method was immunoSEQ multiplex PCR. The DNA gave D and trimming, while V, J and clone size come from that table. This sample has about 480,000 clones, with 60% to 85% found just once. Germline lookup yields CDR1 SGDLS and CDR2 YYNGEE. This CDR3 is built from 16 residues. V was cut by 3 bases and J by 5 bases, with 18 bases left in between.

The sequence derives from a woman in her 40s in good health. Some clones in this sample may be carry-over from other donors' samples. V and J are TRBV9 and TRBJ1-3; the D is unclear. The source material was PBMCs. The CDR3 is CASSGPKSGSRNTIYF. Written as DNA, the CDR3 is TGTGCCAGCAGCGGGCCGAAGTCGGGAAGTAGAAACACCATATATTTT.